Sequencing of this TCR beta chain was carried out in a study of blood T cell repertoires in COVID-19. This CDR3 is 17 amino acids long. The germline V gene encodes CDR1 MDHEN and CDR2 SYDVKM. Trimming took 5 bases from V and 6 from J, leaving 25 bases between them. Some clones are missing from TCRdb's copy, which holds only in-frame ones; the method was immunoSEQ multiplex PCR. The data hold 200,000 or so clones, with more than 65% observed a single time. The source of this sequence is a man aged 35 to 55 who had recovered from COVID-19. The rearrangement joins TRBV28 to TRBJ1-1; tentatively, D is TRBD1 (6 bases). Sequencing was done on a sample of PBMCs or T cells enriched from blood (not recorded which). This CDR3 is CASSPIIWGPGGAEAFF. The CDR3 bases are TGTGCCAGCAGTCCTATCATTTGGGGGCCAGGTGGGGCTGAAGCTTTCTTT. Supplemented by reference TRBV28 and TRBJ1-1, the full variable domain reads DVKVTQSSRYLVKRTGEKVFLECVQDMDHENMFWYRQDPGLGLRLIYFSYDVKMKEKGDIPEGYSVSREKKERFSLILESASTNQTSMYLCASSPIIWGPGGAEAFFGQGTRLTVV.